The T cell receptor (beta chain) described here comes from a study of T cells expressing NK-cell markers. Across the whole study: It was sorted CD3+CD56-NKG2C+, CD3+CD56+NKG2C- and CD3+CD56+NKG2C+ T cells that provided the TCR beta repertoires. In the group of eight sequenced donors, seven were HCMV-seropositive and one was seronegative.

cDNA encoding TCR beta was synthesized via 5'RACE template switching incorporating UMIs. One entry per CDR3 protein, without DNA, is what TCRdb gives after re-calling the 5' RACE reads. The sample features 550,000 to 600,000 distinct CDR3 sequences, with approximately 3.6% in its top ten. CDR1 is MRHNA and CDR2 is SNTAGT in the germline V gene. This CDR3 has 14 residues. The chain carries TRBV6-4 and TRBJ2-1. The origin of this receptor is a man aged 18 to 29 in good health. Sequencing input: blood T cells: a sorted CD56 or NKG2C T cell subset, CD4+ or CD8+ T cells, or bulk PBMC T cells (not recorded which). CDR3: CACRRLFSYNEQFF.